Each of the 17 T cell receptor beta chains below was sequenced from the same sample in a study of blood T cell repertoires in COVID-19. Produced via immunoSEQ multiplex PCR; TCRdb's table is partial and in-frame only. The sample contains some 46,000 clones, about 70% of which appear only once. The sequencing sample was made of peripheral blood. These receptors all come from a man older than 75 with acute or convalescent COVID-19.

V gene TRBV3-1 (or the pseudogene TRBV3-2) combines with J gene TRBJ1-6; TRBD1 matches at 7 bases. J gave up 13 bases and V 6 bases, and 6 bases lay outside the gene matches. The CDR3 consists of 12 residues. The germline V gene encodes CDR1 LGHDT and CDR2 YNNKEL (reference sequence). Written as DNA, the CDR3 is TGTGCCAGCAGACAACAGGACAGGCCCCTCCACTTT. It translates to CASRQQDRPLHF.

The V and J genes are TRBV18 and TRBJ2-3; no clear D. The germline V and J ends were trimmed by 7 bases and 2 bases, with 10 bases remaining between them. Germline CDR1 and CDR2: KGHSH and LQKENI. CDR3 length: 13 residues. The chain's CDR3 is CASFRDLTDTQYF. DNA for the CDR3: TGTGCCAGCTTTAGAGATCTCACAGATACGCAGTATTTT.

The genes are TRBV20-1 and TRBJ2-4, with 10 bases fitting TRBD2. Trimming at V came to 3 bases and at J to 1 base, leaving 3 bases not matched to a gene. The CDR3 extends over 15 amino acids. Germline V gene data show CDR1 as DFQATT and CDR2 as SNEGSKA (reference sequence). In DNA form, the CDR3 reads TGCAGTGCTAGTCTAGCGGGAGACGCCAAAAACATTCAGTACTTC. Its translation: CSASLAGDAKNIQYF.

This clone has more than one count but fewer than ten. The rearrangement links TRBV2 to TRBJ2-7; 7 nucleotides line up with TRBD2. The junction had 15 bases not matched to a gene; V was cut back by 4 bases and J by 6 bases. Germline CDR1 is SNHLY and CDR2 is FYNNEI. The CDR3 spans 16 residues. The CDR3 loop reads CASSGSIAGSRPEQYF. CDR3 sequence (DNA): TGTGCCAGCAGTGGGTCTATAGCGGGCTCTCGCCCCGAGCAGTACTTC. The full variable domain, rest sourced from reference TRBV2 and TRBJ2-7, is EPEVTQTPSHQVTQMGQEVILRCVPISNHLYFYWYRQILGQKVEFLVSFYNNEISEKSEIFDDQFSVERPDGSNFTLKIRSTKLEDSAMYFCASSGSIAGSRPEQYFGPGTRLTVT.

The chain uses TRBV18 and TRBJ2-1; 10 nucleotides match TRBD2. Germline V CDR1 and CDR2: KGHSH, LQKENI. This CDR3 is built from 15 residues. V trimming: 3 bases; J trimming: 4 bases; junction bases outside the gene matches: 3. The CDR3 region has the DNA TGTGCCAGCTCACCCCTAGCGGGAGATTACAATGAGCAGTTCTTC. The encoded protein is CASSPLAGDYNEQFF.

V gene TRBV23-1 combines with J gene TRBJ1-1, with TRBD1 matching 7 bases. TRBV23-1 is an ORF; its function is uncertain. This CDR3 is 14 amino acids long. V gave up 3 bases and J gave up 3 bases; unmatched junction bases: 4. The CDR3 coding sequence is TGCGCCAGCAGTCACTTCGACAGGGACACTGAAGCTTTCTTT. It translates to CASSHFDRDTEAFF.

The CDR3 loop is CASSVGQGYGYTF. The CDR3 DNA follows: TGTGCCAGCAGCGTTGGACAGGGCTATGGCTACACCTTC. The chain is built from TRBV7-9 and TRBJ1-2, with 8 bases fitting TRBD1. V trimming: 5 bases; J trimming: 4 bases; junction bases outside the gene matches: 3. Germline V gives CDR1 SEHNR, CDR2 FQNEAQ (reference sequence). The length of the CDR3 is 13 residues.

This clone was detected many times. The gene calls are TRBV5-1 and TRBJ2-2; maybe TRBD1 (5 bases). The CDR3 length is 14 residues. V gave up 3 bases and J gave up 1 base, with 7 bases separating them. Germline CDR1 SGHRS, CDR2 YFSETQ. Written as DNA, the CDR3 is TGCGCCAGCAGCTCAGGGTGGAACACCGGGGAGCTGTTTTTT. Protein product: CASSSGWNTGELFF.

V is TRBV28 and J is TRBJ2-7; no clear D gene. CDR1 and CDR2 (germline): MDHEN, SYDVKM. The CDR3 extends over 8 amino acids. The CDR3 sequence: CASSPLLV. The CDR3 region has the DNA TGTGCCAGCAGTCCACTTTTAGTC.

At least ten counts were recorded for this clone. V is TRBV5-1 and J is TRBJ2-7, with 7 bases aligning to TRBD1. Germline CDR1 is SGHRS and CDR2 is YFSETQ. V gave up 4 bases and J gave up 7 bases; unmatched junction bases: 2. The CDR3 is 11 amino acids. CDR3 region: CASSLDREQYF. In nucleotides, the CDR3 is TGCGCCAGCAGCCTGGACAGGGAGCAGTACTTC.

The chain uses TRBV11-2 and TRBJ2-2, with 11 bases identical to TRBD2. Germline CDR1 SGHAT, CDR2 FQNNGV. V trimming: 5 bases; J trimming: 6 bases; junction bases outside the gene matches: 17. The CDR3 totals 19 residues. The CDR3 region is CASSPQLILAGGLAGELFF. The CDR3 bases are TGTGCCAGCAGCCCCCAGCTTATCCTAGCGGGAGGTCTGGCCGGGGAGCTGTTTTTT.

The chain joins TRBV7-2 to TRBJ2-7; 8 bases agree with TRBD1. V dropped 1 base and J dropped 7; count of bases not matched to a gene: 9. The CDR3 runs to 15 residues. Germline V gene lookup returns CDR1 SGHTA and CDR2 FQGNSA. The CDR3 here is CASSLGTGGSREQYF. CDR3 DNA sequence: TGTGCCAGCAGCTTAGGAACAGGGGGATCGAGGGAGCAGTACTTC.

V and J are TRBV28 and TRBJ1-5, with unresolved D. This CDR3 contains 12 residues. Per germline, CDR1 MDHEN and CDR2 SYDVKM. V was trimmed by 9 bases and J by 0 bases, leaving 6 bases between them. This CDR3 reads CASRDSNQPQHF. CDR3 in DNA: TGTGCCAGTCGAGATAGCAATCAGCCCCAGCATTTT. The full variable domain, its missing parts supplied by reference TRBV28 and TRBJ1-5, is DVKVTQSSRYLVKRTGEKVFLECVQDMDHENMFWYRQDPGLGLRLIYFSYDVKMKEKGDIPEGYSVSREKKERFSLILESASTNQTSMYLCASRDSNQPQHFGDGTRLSIL.

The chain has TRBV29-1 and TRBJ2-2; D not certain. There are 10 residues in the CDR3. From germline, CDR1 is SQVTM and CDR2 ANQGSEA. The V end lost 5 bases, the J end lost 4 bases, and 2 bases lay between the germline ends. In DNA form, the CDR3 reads TGCAGCGTTCTCACCGGGGAGCTGTTTTTT. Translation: CSVLTGELFF.

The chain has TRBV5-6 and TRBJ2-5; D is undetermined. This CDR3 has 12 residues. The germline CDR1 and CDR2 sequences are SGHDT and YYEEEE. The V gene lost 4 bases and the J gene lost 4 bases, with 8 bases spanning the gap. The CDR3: CASSRARETQYF. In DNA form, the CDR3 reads TGTGCCAGCAGCCGTGCGCGAGAGACCCAGTACTTC. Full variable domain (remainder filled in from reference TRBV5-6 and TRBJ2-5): DAGVTQSPTHLIKTRGQQVTLRCSPKSGHDTVSWYQQALGQGPQFIFQYYEEEERQRGNFPDRFSGHQFPNYSSELNVNALLLGDSALYLCASSRARETQYFGPGTRLLVL.

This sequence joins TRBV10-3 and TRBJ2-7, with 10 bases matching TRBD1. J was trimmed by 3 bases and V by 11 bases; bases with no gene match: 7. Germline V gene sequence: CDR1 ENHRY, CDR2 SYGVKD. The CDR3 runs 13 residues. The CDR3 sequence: CASGQGGNYEQYF. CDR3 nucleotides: TGTGCCTCCGGACAGGGGGGGAACTACGAGCAGTACTTC.

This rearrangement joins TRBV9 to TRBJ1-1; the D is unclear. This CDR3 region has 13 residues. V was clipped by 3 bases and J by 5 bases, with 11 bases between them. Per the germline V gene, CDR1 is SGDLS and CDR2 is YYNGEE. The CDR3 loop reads CASSAASGTEAFF. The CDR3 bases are TGTGCCAGCAGCGCGGCCTCGGGGACTGAAGCTTTCTTT.